The 29 T cell receptor beta chains below all came from one sample that was sequenced in a study of blood T cells in healthy people across ages. Using a J-beta primer mix together with a sample-barcoded 5' primer, a second PCR was run for roughly 6 to 11 cycles. From the 5' RACE reads, TCRdb called clonotypes with MiXCR, one entry per CDR3 protein. The table lists approximately 1.5 million distinct CDR3 sequences, roughly 43% of them singletons, with less than 5% in the top ten. The material sequenced was blood. Receptors originate from a woman younger than 30 in good health.

This chain joins TRBV10-3 and TRBJ1-6, with D tentatively TRBD1 (5 bases). Germline loops: CDR1 ENHRY, CDR2 SYGVKD. V lost 6 bases and J lost 5, with 11 bases in between. The CDR3 contains 14 residues. The CDR3 is CAIRPGRDNSPLHF. The CDR3 coding sequence is TGTGCCATCAGACCGGGACGGGATAATTCACCCCTCCACTTT.

The rearrangement links TRBV10-3 to TRBJ1-1; D is unclear. Germline V gene data show CDR1 as ENHRY and CDR2 as SYGVKD. This CDR3 spans 14 amino acids. V was cut by 0 bases and J by 2 bases, with 7 bases left in between. The CDR3 nucleotides read TGTGCCATCAGTGAGTCTGGCTTCAACACTGAAGCTTTCTTT. Its translation is CAISESGFNTEAFF.

The rearrangement links TRBV3-1 to TRBJ2-1; no firm D call. The DNA end is a closer match to TRBJ2-7, so the J assignment may be wrong. In germline, CDR1 is LGHDT, CDR2 YNNKEL (reference sequence). This CDR3 spans 15 amino acids. The CDR3 region is CASSQVQSSYNEQYF. CDR3 coding DNA: TGTGCCAGCAGCCAAGTGCAGAGTTCCTACAATGAGCAGTACTTC.

This clonotype came up a few times. V usage is TRBV28 and J usage is TRBJ2-6, with a possible D match to TRBD2 (6 bases). Germline lookup yields CDR1 MDHEN and CDR2 SYDVKM. The CDR3 runs 15 residues. The V end was cut by 10 bases, the J end by 0 bases, with 13 bases between. CDR3 sequence reads: CATNREASGANVLTF. In DNA, the CDR3 is TGTGCCACAAATAGGGAGGCCTCTGGGGCCAACGTCCTGACTTTC.

The J gene is TRBJ2-2, the V gene TRBV6-2 or TRBV6-3, with a weak D call TRBD1 (5 bases). V lost 7 bases and J lost 0, with 9 bases in between. The CDR3 totals 14 residues. The germline gives CDR1 MNHEY, CDR2 SVGEGT. The CDR3 DNA reads as TGTGCCAGCATTCGACAGCCGAACACCGGGGAGCTGTTTTTT. Translation: CASIRQPNTGELFF.

The chain uses TRBV10-3 and TRBJ2-7; 9 bases map to TRBD1. V lost 6 bases to trimming and J lost 3 bases; unmatched junction nucleotides: 6. CDR1 and CDR2 from the germline V gene are ENHRY and SYGVKD. The CDR3 extends over 14 amino acids. CDR3 region: CAIRTLGQGYEQYF. The CDR3, as DNA: TGTGCCATCAGGACGCTGGGACAGGGCTACGAGCAGTACTTC.

V and J are TRBV7-6 and TRBJ2-7, with a possible D match to TRBD2 (5 bases). From germline, CDR1 is SGHVS and CDR2 FNYEAQ. V was shortened by 0 bases and J by 3 bases, with 15 bases between the two germline ends. The CDR3 sequence is 16 residues long. In DNA form, the CDR3 reads TGTGCCAGCAGCTTAGCGATGATAGGGAGCGGCTACGAGCAGTACTTC. This translates into CASSLAMIGSGYEQYF.

This clonotype was counted between two and nine times. The chain employs TRBV14 and TRBJ2-5; no reliable D call. The V end lost 0 bases, the J end lost 5 bases, and 10 bases lay between the germline ends. Germline V lookup: CDR1 SGHDN, CDR2 FVKESK. CDR3 length: 14 amino acids. The CDR3 loop is CASSQEIFAETQYF. CDR3 sequence (DNA): TGTGCCAGCAGCCAAGAAATATTTGCGGAGACCCAGTACTTC.

This clonotype was picked up a small number of times. The rearrangement joins TRBV7-9 to TRBJ2-1; D ambiguous. From germline, CDR1 is SEHNR and CDR2 FQNEAQ (reference sequence). The length of the CDR3 is 12 residues. Trimming took 5 bases from V and 8 from J, leaving 10 bases between them. The CDR3 nucleotides read TGTGCCAGCAGCGCTAGTGGGGATGAGCAGTTCTTC. Amino acids: CASSASGDEQFF.

The chain is built from TRBV5-5 and TRBJ2-1, with D unclear. CDR1 SGHKS and CDR2 YYEKEE come from the germline V gene (reference sequence). With 2 bases removed from V and 7 bases from J, the gap between germline ends came to 10 bases. The CDR3 loop spans 13 amino acids. CDR3 coding DNA: TGTGCCAGCAGCTTCTTGACACGGAATGAGCAGTTCTTC. This encodes CASSFLTRNEQFF.

To note about this clonotype: Relative to the germline gene, one junction end is altered; a read error may explain this. The V and J genes are TRBV7-6 and TRBJ1-4; maybe TRBD1 (6 bases). The CDR3 consists of 16 residues. Germline CDR1 SGHVS, CDR2 FNYEAQ. DNA for the CDR3: TGTGCCAGCAGCTTAGGGGGGGCTCGAACTAATGAAGAACTGTTTTTT. Translation gives CASSLGGARTNEELFF.

V gene TRBV6-5 combines with J gene TRBJ2-3, with D perhaps TRBD2 (6 bases). This CDR3 is 17 amino acids long. Germline CDR1 is MNHEY and CDR2 is SVGAGI. V was clipped by 2 bases and J by 2 bases, with 17 bases between them. The CDR3 region has the DNA TGTGCCAGCAGTTACCTCACTCCGGGACTTGTCACAGATACGCAGTATTTT. The encoded protein is CASSYLTPGLVTDTQYF.

This sequence joins TRBV12-3 or TRBV12-4 and TRBJ2-3, with TRBD1 as a possible D gene (6 bases). This CDR3 contains 15 residues. V was clipped by 1 base and J by 3 bases, with 11 bases between them. The CDR3 loop reads CASSLEGGWTDTQYF. CDR3 sequence (DNA): TGTGCCAGCAGTTTAGAAGGGGGATGGACAGATACGCAGTATTTT.

The chain couples TRBV2 to TRBJ2-1; D is undetermined. The CDR3 runs 13 residues. CDR1 SNHLY and CDR2 FYNNEI come from the germline V gene. Trimming took 10 bases from V and 8 from J, leaving 18 bases between them. This chain's CDR3 is CAIRAPRGDEQFF. CDR3 nucleotides: TGTGCCATCCGGGCCCCTCGTGGGGATGAGCAGTTCTTC.

In this sample, this clonotype turned up a few times. The CDR3 DNA follows: TGTGCCAGCAGCTTATCACAGAAAGAGACCCAGTACTTC. It codes for CASSLSQKETQYF. This chain connects TRBV13 to TRBJ2-5; D remains ambiguous. CDR3 length: 13 amino acids. The germline V and J ends were trimmed by 2 bases and 3 bases, with 7 bases remaining between them. Germline lookup yields CDR1 PRHDT and CDR2 FYEKMQ (reference sequence).

The J gene is TRBJ1-5, the V gene TRBV6-5; TRBD1 matches 7 bases. CDR1 is MNHEY, CDR2 SVGAGI, per germline. CDR3 size: 15 residues. The V segment lost 4 bases and the J segment 6 bases; nucleotides outside the gene matches: 9. CDR3 coding DNA: TGTGCCAGCAGTTCAATAAGGGGGCTCGGTCAGCCCCAGCATTTT. It specifies CASSSIRGLGQPQHF.

CDR3 bases: TGTGCCAGCAGCCCCCGGGGGGGCCGGAGCAATCAGCCCCAGCATTTT. Residues: CASSPRGGRSNQPQHF. V usage is TRBV7-8 and J usage is TRBJ1-5; a weak D match, TRBD1 (6 bases). CDR1 is SGHVS, CDR2 FQNEAQ, per germline. The germline V and J ends were trimmed by 5 bases and 1 base, with 15 bases remaining between them. The CDR3 has 16 residues.

The sample holds a few counts of this clonotype. The rearrangement links TRBV6-2 or TRBV6-3 to TRBJ1-1; D may be TRBD1 (5 bases). Trimming pared 4 bases from V and 0 bases from J, leaving 15 bases between. The CDR3 spans 16 residues. The germline CDR1 and CDR2 sequences are MNHEY and SVGEGT. The CDR3 reads CASSSLQTVMNTEAFF. The CDR3 region has the DNA TGTGCCAGCAGTTCCCTTCAGACAGTGATGAACACTGAAGCTTTCTTT.

This chain joins TRBV3-1 and TRBJ2-3; possible D gene TRBD2, 6 bases. The CDR3 is 17 residues long. V was trimmed by 4 bases and J by 1 base, leaving 18 bases between them. The germline V gene encodes CDR1 LGHDT and CDR2 YNNKEL (reference sequence). The DNA for the CDR3 is TGTGCCAGCAGCCTCCCTGGGCGAGGAGGGGGCACAGATACGCAGTATTTT. It yields the protein CASSLPGRGGGTDTQYF.

This clonotype was counted at least ten times. This chain connects TRBV29-1 to TRBJ1-2; D may be TRBD1 (5 bases). Looked up from germline, CDR1 is SQVTM and CDR2 is ANQGSEA. The V end was cut by 4 bases, the J end by 4 bases, with 10 bases between. The CDR3 is 12 amino acids. The CDR3 region has the DNA TGCAGCGTTGGCACGGGGGGCTATGGCTACACCTTC. Translation: CSVGTGGYGYTF.

The rearrangement uses TRBV27 and TRBJ2-3, with D possibly matching TRBD2 (6 bases). The CDR3 is 14 amino acids. Per germline, CDR1 MNHEY and CDR2 SMNVEV (reference sequence). V was pared by 6 bases and J by 3 bases, with 13 bases between. CDR3 nucleotide sequence: TGTGCCAGCAGCAGTGACGGGAGTACAGATACGCAGTATTTT. Translation: CASSSDGSTDTQYF.

This clonotype was counted a few times. The chain recombines TRBV4-3 with TRBJ2-1; maybe TRBD2 (6 bases). The germline gives CDR1 LGHNA, CDR2 YSLEER. The CDR3 extends over 17 amino acids. V was trimmed by 1 base and J by 6 bases, leaving 19 bases between them. Written as DNA, the CDR3 is TGCGCCAGCAGCCAAGTTCGGCGACTAGGGAGCAGCAATGAGCAGTTCTTC. Amino acids: CASSQVRRLGSSNEQFF.

The chain uses TRBV20-1 and TRBJ2-3; D remains ambiguous. CDR3 length: 13 residues. Per germline, CDR1 DFQATT and CDR2 SNEGSKA (reference sequence). V was shortened by 1 base and J by 4 bases, with 9 bases between the two germline ends. The CDR3 DNA reads as TGCAGTGCTAGAGGGCCGGAACCAGATACGCAGTATTTT. Protein sequence: CSARGPEPDTQYF.

This clonotype has just a few counts. The chain joins TRBV7-2 to TRBJ1-6, with TRBD1 matching 9 bases. Germline V lookup: CDR1 SGHTA, CDR2 FQGNSA. The V and J ends lost 3 bases and 6 bases, in that order; junction bases with no gene match: 6. CDR3 length: 16 residues. In DNA form, the CDR3 reads TGTGCCAGCAGCTTGTTTCTGGGACAGGGTAATTCACCCCTCCACTTT. Translating gives CASSLFLGQGNSPLHF.

As to this clonotype: Relative to the germline gene, one junction end is altered; a read error may explain this. V and J are TRBV9 and TRBJ1-2; unclear D gene. Germline assignment: CDR1 SGDLS and CDR2 YYNGEE. The CDR3 is 17 residues long. The CDR3 sequence is CASSVEAEPGWNYGYAF. The CDR3 DNA follows: TGTGCCAGCAGCGTAGAGGCGGAGCCCGGTTGGAACTATGGCTACGCCTTC.

This clonotype was picked up a small number of times. This chain uses TRBV7-2 with TRBJ2-1; 7 bases are a match to TRBD2. The J segment lost 7 bases and the V segment lost 0 bases, leaving 3 bases of the junction unmatched. CDR3 length: 14 amino acids. Per germline, CDR1 SGHTA and CDR2 FQGNSA. Here the CDR3 DNA reads TGTGCCAGCAGCTTAGCCCTAGCGGCAAATGAGCAGTTCTTC. It translates to CASSLALAANEQFF.

This clonotype was counted only a few times. V and J are TRBV20-1 and TRBJ2-1; no clear D gene. V lost 3 bases and J 6 bases, leaving 9 bases between the germline ends. Germline V lookup: CDR1 DFQATT, CDR2 SNEGSKA (reference sequence). The CDR3 runs 12 residues. CDR3 bases: TGCAGTGCTAGTCCCAGCAGCAATGAGCAGTTCTTC. It yields the protein CSASPSSNEQFF.

The chain links TRBV20-1 to TRBJ2-7, with D possibly being TRBD1 (5 bases). Per the germline V gene, CDR1 is DFQATT and CDR2 is SNEGSKA (reference sequence). This CDR3 has 13 residues. Trimming took 1 base from V and 6 from J, leaving 13 bases between them. The CDR3 is CSARGASRGEQYF. DNA for the CDR3: TGCAGTGCTAGAGGCGCCTCAAGGGGCGAGCAGTACTTC.

The chain uses TRBV7-9 and TRBJ1-1; a possible D gene is TRBD1 (5 bases). CDR3 length: 16 residues. V was clipped by 2 bases and J by 1 base, with 14 bases between them. Germline values: CDR1 SEHNR, CDR2 FQNEAQ (reference sequence). The CDR3, as DNA: TGTGCCAGCAGCTTACATCAGAGGACAACGAACACTGAAGCTTTCTTT. Its protein product is CASSLHQRTTNTEAFF.